These 22 T cell receptor beta chains share one sample of origin, sequenced in a study of control samples from healthy donors and cancer patients. Only in-frame clones appear in the TCRdb table, and some are missing; sequencing was by immunoSEQ multiplex PCR. The sample records roughly 150,000 clones, approximately 88% being singletons. Sequencing input: blood. Receptors originate from a man aged 30 to 45 in good health.

The DNA for the CDR3 is TGCGCCAGCAGCCAAGGACAGGGTGGTTTAGATGAGCAGTTCTTC. It is translated as CASSQGQGGLDEQFF. The chain couples TRBV4-3 to TRBJ2-1; the match to TRBD1 covers 7 bases. The length of the CDR3 is 15 residues. Germline CDR1 and CDR2: LGHNA and YSLEER. V lost 1 base to trimming and J lost 8 bases; unmatched junction nucleotides: 8.

Only a few counts were recorded for this clone. V usage is TRBV9 and J usage is TRBJ2-5; the match to TRBD2 covers 13 bases. CDR3 size: 18 residues. Trimming at V came to 0 bases and at J to 2 bases, leaving 7 bases not matched to a gene. Germline V lookup: CDR1 SGDLS, CDR2 YYNGEE. DNA for the CDR3: TGTGCCAGCAGCGTAGGAGAACTAGCGGGGGGGCTACAAGAGACCCAGTACTTC. Translated, it gives CASSVGELAGGLQETQYF.

In its sample, this clone was seen a few times. The chain joins TRBV3-1 (or the pseudogene TRBV3-2) to TRBJ1-6; the match to TRBD1 covers 8 bases. J was trimmed by 7 bases and V by 4 bases; bases with no gene match: 6. CDR3 size: 15 residues. The germline V gene encodes CDR1 LGHDT and CDR2 YNNKEL (reference sequence). Here the CDR3 reads CASSPGQVRNSPLHF. As DNA, the CDR3 is TGTGCCAGCAGCCCGGGACAGGTCCGAAATTCACCCCTCCACTTT.

This rearrangement joins TRBV4-1 to TRBJ2-7; D remains unclear. This CDR3 is built from 15 residues. V was shortened by 2 bases and J by 0 bases, with 11 bases between the two germline ends. Germline assignment: CDR1 MGHRA and CDR2 YSYEKL. Written as DNA, the CDR3 is TGCGCCAGCAGCCAAATGCCAGGTTACTCCTACGAGCAGTACTTC. Its translation is CASSQMPGYSYEQYF.

This sequence joins TRBV7-2 and TRBJ2-6; D ambiguous. CDR1 SGHTA and CDR2 FQGNSA come from the germline V gene. V dropped 2 bases and J dropped 0 bases, with 5 bases sitting between them. The CDR3 has 15 amino acids. CDR3 in amino acids: CASSLRRSGANVLTF. CDR3 sequence (DNA): TGTGCCAGCAGCTTACGGCGCTCTGGGGCCAACGTCCTGACTTTC. Using reference TRBV7-2 and TRBJ2-6 for the parts outside the CDR3, the full variable domain is GAGVSQSPSNKVTEKGKDVELRCDPISGHTALYWYRQSLGQGLEFLIYFQGNSAPDKSGLPSDRFSAERTGGSVSTLTIQRTQQEDSAVYLCASSLRRSGANVLTFGAGSRLTVL.

This clone came up a few times. This chain uses TRBV23-1 with TRBJ2-7; 7 nucleotides align to TRBD1. TRBV23-1 is reported as an ORF; its role is uncertain. With 0 bases clipped from V and 0 bases from J, the junction kept 2 bases outside the gene matches. This CDR3 region has 15 residues. CDR3 residues: CASSQSGQSSYEQYF. The CDR3 bases are TGCGCCAGCAGTCAATCGGGACAGAGCTCCTACGAGCAGTACTTC.

The V gene is TRBV5-1, the J gene TRBJ2-7; 8 bases are shared with TRBD1. This CDR3 has 13 residues. From germline, CDR1 is SGHRS and CDR2 YFSETQ. The trim removed 3 bases at V and 6 bases at J, leaving 5 bases unmatched. The CDR3 protein is CASSSTGDLEQYF. CDR3 nucleotides: TGCGCCAGCAGCTCGACAGGGGATCTCGAGCAGTACTTC.

This chain links TRBV7-2 with TRBJ1-1; D ambiguous. Trimming pared 4 bases from V and 11 bases from J, leaving 8 bases between. The CDR3 covers 10 residues. Germline V gene lookup returns CDR1 SGHTA and CDR2 FQGNSA. The CDR3 DNA reads as TGTGCCAGCAGCTCCCATGTTGCTTTCTTT. Translated: CASSSHVAFF.

This clone was found once. The chain links TRBV5-1 to TRBJ2-3; TRBD2 agrees at 9 bases. The trim removed 0 bases at V and 4 bases at J, leaving 3 bases unmatched. CDR3 length: 15 residues. Per germline, CDR1 SGHRS and CDR2 YFSETQ. The CDR3 sequence is CASSLGGGGPDTQYF. The CDR3 DNA is TGCGCCAGCAGCTTGGGCGGGGGGGGCCCAGATACGCAGTATTTT. Using reference TRBV5-1 and TRBJ2-3 for the parts outside the CDR3, the full variable domain is KAGVTQTPRYLIKTRGQQVTLSCSPISGHRSVSWYQQTPGQGLQFLFEYFSETQRNKGNFPGRFSGRQFSNSRSEMNVSTLELGDSALYLCASSLGGGGPDTQYFGPGTRLTVL.

The rearrangement links TRBV7-2 to TRBJ2-3; D is perhaps TRBD1 (6 bases). From germline, CDR1 is SGHTA and CDR2 FQGNSA. Trimming took 3 bases from V and 2 from J, leaving 6 bases between them. This CDR3 region has 13 residues. The CDR3 region is CASSLGATDTQYF. In nucleotides, the CDR3 is TGTGCCAGCAGCTTGGGGGCCACAGATACGCAGTATTTT.

V and J are TRBV7-8 and TRBJ2-7; 10 bases line up with TRBD2. The germline V gene has CDR1 SGHVS and CDR2 FQNEAQ. The J segment lost 2 bases and the V segment lost 1 base, leaving 5 bases of the junction unmatched. The CDR3 extends over 16 amino acids. The CDR3 spells CASSLDSTSGAYEQYF. The CDR3 DNA is TGTGCCAGCAGCTTAGATAGTACTAGCGGGGCCTACGAGCAGTACTTC. The entire variable domain, with the rest obtained from reference TRBV7-8 and TRBJ2-7, is as follows: GAGVSQSPRYKVAKRGQDVALRCDPISGHVSLFWYQQALGQGPEFLTYFQNEAQLDKSGLPSDRFFAERPEGSVSTLKIQRTQQEDSAVYLCASSLDSTSGAYEQYFGPGTRLTVT.

J is TRBJ1-5 and V is TRBV6-5; D is undetermined. This CDR3 spans 13 amino acids. Germline V lookup: CDR1 MNHEY, CDR2 SVGAGI. V was cut by 2 bases and J by 5 bases, with 7 bases left in between. This chain's CDR3 is CASSYKRDQPQHF. Here the CDR3 DNA reads TGTGCCAGCAGTTACAAGAGGGATCAGCCCCAGCATTTT.

The V gene is TRBV20-1, the J gene TRBJ2-5; no clear D gene. Germline CDR1 is DFQATT and CDR2 is SNEGSKA (reference sequence). V dropped 6 bases and J dropped 7 bases, with 12 bases sitting between them. CDR3 length equals 11 residues. CDR3 sequence: CSADSRPTQYF. CDR3 in DNA: TGCAGTGCCGATAGTCGACCGACCCAGTACTTC.

The chain employs TRBV9 and TRBJ1-2; 7 positions agree with TRBD1. Germline CDR1 reads SGDLS; CDR2 reads YYNGEE. The CDR3 totals 20 residues. Trimming at V came to 4 bases and at J to 8 bases, leaving 29 bases not matched to a gene. CDR3 sequence (DNA): TGTGCCAGCAGCTCCCGCCGGGACAGAGAGTCGATACTCGGCCGGAGGGGCTACACCTTC. The encoded protein is CASSSRRDRESILGRRGYTF. Variable domain in full (rest from reference TRBV9 and TRBJ1-2): DSGVTQTPKHLITATGQRVTLRCSPRSGDLSVYWYQQSLDQGLQFLIQYYNGEERAKGNILERFSAQQFPDLHSELNLSSLELGDSALYFCASSSRRDRESILGRRGYTFGSGTRLTVV.

This sequence joins TRBV7-2 and TRBJ1-6; D is possibly TRBD1 (5 bases). Germline V gene data show CDR1 as SGHTA and CDR2 as FQGNSA. This CDR3 has 16 residues. Trimming left V 5 bases short and J 8 bases short, with 19 bases between. The CDR3 nucleotides are TGTGCCAGCAGCCCGGGTCCTCTTCTAGGGGATTCACCCCTCCACTTT. Amino acid sequence: CASSPGPLLGDSPLHF.

The V and J genes are TRBV27 and TRBJ1-5, with 10 nucleotides matching TRBD1. The germline gives CDR1 MNHEY, CDR2 SMNVEV (reference sequence). The CDR3 is made up of 15 amino acids. The trim removed 5 bases at V and 4 bases at J, leaving 5 bases unmatched. In DNA form, the CDR3 reads TGTGCCAGCAGTCGGGACAGGGGAATTAATCAGCCCCAGCATTTT. Residues: CASSRDRGINQPQHF.

The gene calls are TRBV7-9 and TRBJ1-4, with 9 positions matching TRBD1. J lost 7 bases, V lost 4 bases, and 4 bases had no gene match. This CDR3 contains 14 residues. The germline gives CDR1 SEHNR, CDR2 FQNEAQ (reference sequence). The CDR3 region is CASSYGQGSEKLFF. The CDR3 DNA reads as TGTGCCAGCAGCTACGGACAGGGGAGTGAAAAACTGTTTTTT.

The gene calls are TRBV6-2 or TRBV6-3 and TRBJ1-5; D uncertain. The CDR3 has 12 amino acids. Trimming removed 0 bases at V and 15 bases at J, with 12 bases between. From germline, CDR1 is MNHEY and CDR2 SVGEGT. CDR3 nucleotide sequence: TGTGCCAGCAGTTACTCGACCGACAATCCGCATTTT. Amino acids: CASSYSTDNPHF.

The chain links TRBV4-1 to TRBJ2-3; the D gene is possibly TRBD2 (6 bases). This CDR3 is 16 amino acids long. The V end was cut by 1 base, the J end by 1 base, with 12 bases between. Per germline, CDR1 MGHRA and CDR2 YSYEKL. As DNA, the CDR3 is TGCGCCAGCAGCCAAGTCGGGACGGGGGGCACAGATACGCAGTATTTT. Amino acids: CASSQVGTGGTDTQYF.

The chain carries TRBV25-1 and TRBJ2-1; the match to TRBD2 covers 7 bases. Trimming at V came to 2 bases and at J to 8 bases, leaving 12 bases not matched to a gene. The CDR3 runs to 16 residues. The germline V gene encodes CDR1 MGHDK and CDR2 SYGVNS. CDR3 residues: CASSEGSGMGLDEQFF. The CDR3 nucleotides are TGTGCCAGCAGTGAAGGGAGCGGGATGGGCTTGGATGAGCAGTTCTTC.

The chain links TRBV5-1 to TRBJ2-6, with D perhaps TRBD1 (6 bases). The CDR3 loop spans 16 amino acids. From germline, CDR1 is SGHRS and CDR2 YFSETQ. Deletions cut 4 bases from V and 2 bases from J, with 13 bases between. The CDR3 loop reads CASSRTGSPGANVLTF. CDR3 coding DNA: TGCGCCAGCAGCAGAACAGGGTCCCCTGGGGCCAACGTCCTGACTTTC.

This sequence joins TRBV4-3 and TRBJ2-2, with 7 bases fitting TRBD2. The germline gives CDR1 LGHNA, CDR2 YSLEER. Trimming removed 0 bases from V and 6 bases from J; junction bases left unmatched: 10. The CDR3 is 17 residues long. For the CDR3, the DNA is TGCGCCAGCAGCCAAGATGGGCGCGGGAGTCTGGCCGGGGAGCTGTTTTTT. Encoded protein: CASSQDGRGSLAGELFF.